The clone carrying this TCR beta chain occurred many times. Its target is not known. Germline V CDR1 and CDR2: SQVTM, ANQGSEA. There are 10 residues in the CDR3. Trimming removed 7 bases at V and 4 bases at J, with 7 bases between. The data are from a study of early T cells in non-severe SARS-CoV-2 infection. Study as a whole: The authors sequenced bulk RNA from unsorted whole blood, leaving chains unpaired.

The TCR library protocol attached unique molecular identifiers to the individual cDNA molecules. MiXCR, applied by TCRdb to the 5' RACE reads, yields one record per CDR3 protein. The sample holds about 48,000 distinct CDR3 sequences, over 7.5% seen once. Whole-study results and caveats: VDJdb-based annotation leaned toward anti-spike CD8 responses and missed private and CD4 specificities.

The sequence was collected from an adult who was a healthcare worker with PCR-confirmed SARS-CoV-2 infection or an uninfected control (not recorded which). The chain recombines TRBV29-1 with TRBJ1-1, with D unresolved. The source material was whole blood. This CDR3 reads CSAGGTEAFF. The DNA for the CDR3 is TGCAGCGCGGGAGGCACTGAAGCTTTCTTT.